This T cell receptor (beta chain) originates from a study of beta chain features in type 1 diabetes. Study results and limitations: A moderate, significant TCRB CDR3 shortening appeared in type 1 diabetes across four CD4+ subsets.

Trimming took 10 bases from V and 2 from J; bases not matched to a gene: 7. This CDR3 comprises 14 residues. CDR1 is SNHLY, CDR2 FYNNEI, per germline. This clone showed up many times. Antigen: not known. Every isolated RNA sample was fully reverse transcribed, so sequencing captured expressed TCRB transcripts. Here immunoSEQ multiplex PCR was the method, and the copy in TCRdb shows in-frame clones only, minus some. The repertoire includes 95,000 to 150,000 clones, 15% to 20% of them detected once, and over 2% sits in the top ten. The sequenced material came from central memory CD4+ T cells from blood. This chain uses TRBV2 with TRBJ2-3, with 9 bases identical to TRBD2. The sequence derives from a man aged 25-45 years with type 1 diabetes. CDR3 DNA sequence: TGTGCCACCCTCCGGACTAGCGCCACAGATACGCAGTATTTT. This sequence encodes CATLRTSATDTQYF.